Included here is one T cell receptor (beta chain) sequence, with context. Clones were sequenced by immunoSEQ multiplex PCR, and TCRdb holds only the in-frame ones, with some missing. The sample carries about 320,000 clones, more than 85% recorded once. Time point given: blood from clinic visit 5 months post-surgery; TSC patient then seizure free. Sequencing was limited to surgery cases with top T cell transcript signatures in brain tissue. This entry belongs to a study of brain T cells in children with intractable seizures. This TCR was recovered from a boy in the first two years of life with tuberous sclerosis and intractable seizures. The sequencing used peripheral blood, collected about 5 months after surgery.

CDR3 loop: CASSDTSGRGNEQFF. Written as DNA, the CDR3 is TGTGCCAGCAGCGACACTAGCGGGAGGGGGAATGAGCAGTTCTTC. The chain is built from TRBV2 and TRBJ2-1; 13 nucleotides line up with TRBD2. The junction had 6 bases not matched to a gene; V was cut back by 6 bases and J by 7 bases. Germline CDR1 reads SNHLY; CDR2 reads FYNNEI. The CDR3 is 15 amino acids.